Here is one TCR beta chain with its context. Its antigen specificity is not known. Base qualities are missing; no much larger clone stands one base away. The data are from a study of blood T cell repertoires in COVID-19 (dated by TCRdb to the early 2020s). Regarding the study in general: Collaborator samples came from the United States, Italy and Spain and covered acute and convalescent phases of COVID-19. The prospective study material was composed of cDNA or gDNA derived from T cells, B-cell-depleted T cells, or PBMCs. Deeply sampled blood TCRbeta repertoires from subjects exposed to, actively infected with, or recovered from COVID-19 were included in the dataset. A freely available public database, intended as a resource for researchers studying the immune response to SARS-CoV-2, is where the repertoires were released. Samples came from the ongoing ImmuneRACE study (first 160 participants) plus 1,254 subjects from 6 global collaborators. The sample metadata nearly always contained a de-identified subject ID, COVID-19 status, age in years and sex. Where available, HLA class I and class II types were taken from metadata supplied by the sample provider and were not determined by assay-based typing.

Each collaborating institution followed its own protocols to collect whole blood in K2EDTA tubes. Collaborator samples were shipped for TCRbeta analysis as frozen whole blood, isolated PBMCs, or DNA extracted from either sample type. The immunoSEQ Assay, a bias-controlled multiplex PCR, was used to amplify TCRbeta CDR3 regions from genomic DNA. Per the source publication's procedure: Nucleated cell counts per sample were estimated from amplification of reference gene primers within the assay. To quantify the absolute abundance of each unique TCRbeta CDR3 rearrangement, sequence reads were collapsed and filtered. For each sample, productive Simpson clonality was calculated as the square root of Simpson's diversity index across productive rearrangements. Not all clones reach the TCRdb copy of this immuneACCESS table, which keeps in-frame sequences only. Checked studies attribute under half of the gap to unresolved V genes and leave the rest unexplained. The DNA gave D and trimming, while V, J and clone size come from that table. The sample profile shows around 100,000 clones; around 87% of them were found once. In total, the top ten clones hold about 20% of the sample.

From the cysteine through the phenylalanine, the CDR3 covers 14 amino acids. Of all the DNA, just the CDR3 is kept, 42 bases in frame from base 1. From V the trimming removes 2 bases and from J it removes 7 bases, while the gene matches leave 7 bases of the junction unaccounted for. Looking up the germline V gene yields CDR1 SGHTA and CDR2 FQGNSA. The paper's findings and limits, for the study overall: The quantity of clinical and demographic metadata differed by source and by participant and was supplied without curation.

The source of this sequence is a human donor in a cohort sampled during active COVID-19. The chain employs TRBV7-2 and TRBJ1-1; TRBD1 fits 7 bases in the junction. Sample: peripheral blood. In nucleotides, the sequence is TGTGCCAGCAGCTTACGACAGGGCTGGAGTGAAGCTTTCTTT. Translated, it gives CASSLRQGWSEAFF.